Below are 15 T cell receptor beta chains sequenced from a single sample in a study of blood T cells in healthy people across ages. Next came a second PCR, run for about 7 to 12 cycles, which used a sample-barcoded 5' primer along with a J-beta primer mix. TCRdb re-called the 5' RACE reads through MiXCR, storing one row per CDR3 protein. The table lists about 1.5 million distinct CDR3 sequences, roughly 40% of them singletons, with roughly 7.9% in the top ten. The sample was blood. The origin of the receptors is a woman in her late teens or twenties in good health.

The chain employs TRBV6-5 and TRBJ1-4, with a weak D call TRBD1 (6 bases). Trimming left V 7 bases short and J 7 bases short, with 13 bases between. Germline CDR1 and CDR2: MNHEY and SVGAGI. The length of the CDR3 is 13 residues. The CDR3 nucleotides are TGTGCCAGCAAAACAGGGAGTAGTGAAAAACTGTTTTTT. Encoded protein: CASKTGSSEKLFF.

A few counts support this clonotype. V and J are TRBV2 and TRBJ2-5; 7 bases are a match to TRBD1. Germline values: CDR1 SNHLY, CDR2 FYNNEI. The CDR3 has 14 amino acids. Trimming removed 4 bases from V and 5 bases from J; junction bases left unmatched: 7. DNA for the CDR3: TGTGCCAGCAGTGGTGACAGGGATTACGAGACCCAGTACTTC. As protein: CASSGDRDYETQYF.

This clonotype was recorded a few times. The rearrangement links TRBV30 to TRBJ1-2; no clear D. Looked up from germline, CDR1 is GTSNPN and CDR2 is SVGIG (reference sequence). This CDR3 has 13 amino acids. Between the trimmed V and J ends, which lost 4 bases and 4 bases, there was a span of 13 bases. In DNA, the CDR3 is TGTGCCTGGACCGTGGGGAGACCCTATGGCTACACCTTC. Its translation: CAWTVGRPYGYTF.

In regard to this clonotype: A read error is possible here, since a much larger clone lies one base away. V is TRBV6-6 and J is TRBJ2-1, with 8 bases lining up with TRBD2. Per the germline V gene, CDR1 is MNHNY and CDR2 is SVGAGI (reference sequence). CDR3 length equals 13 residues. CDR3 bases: TGTGCCGGCAGTTACCCGGGGGGGAATGAGCAGTTCTTC. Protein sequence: CAGSYPGGNEQFF.

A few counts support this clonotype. The CDR3 DNA reads as TGCAGTGCTAGAATCCCTCAGGGTTGGTATGGCTACACCTTC. Protein sequence: CSARIPQGWYGYTF. This rearrangement joins TRBV20-1 to TRBJ1-2, with D possibly being TRBD1 (5 bases). The CDR3 is made up of 14 amino acids. Per germline, CDR1 DFQATT and CDR2 SNEGSKA (reference sequence). Trimming left V 2 bases short and J 5 bases short, with 15 bases between.

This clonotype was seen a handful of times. The CDR3 spells CASSFLHRGDSEAFF. As DNA, the CDR3 is TGTGCCAGCAGCTTCCTACATCGAGGGGACTCTGAAGCTTTCTTT. This chain links TRBV11-2 with TRBJ1-1; maybe TRBD1 (5 bases). V was shortened by 3 bases and J by 6 bases, with 17 bases between the two germline ends. Germline values: CDR1 SGHAT, CDR2 FQNNGV. This CDR3 has 15 amino acids.

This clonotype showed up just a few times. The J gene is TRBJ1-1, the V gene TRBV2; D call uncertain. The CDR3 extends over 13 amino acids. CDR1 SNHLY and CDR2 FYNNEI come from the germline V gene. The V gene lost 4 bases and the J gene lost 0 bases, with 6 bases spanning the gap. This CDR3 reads CASSGYMNTEAFF. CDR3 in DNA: TGTGCCAGCAGTGGGTACATGAACACTGAAGCTTTCTTT. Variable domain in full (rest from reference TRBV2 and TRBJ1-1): EPEVTQTPSHQVTQMGQEVILRCVPISNHLYFYWYRQILGQKVEFLVSFYNNEISEKSEIFDDQFSVERPDGSNFTLKIRSTKLEDSAMYFCASSGYMNTEAFFGQGTRLTVV.

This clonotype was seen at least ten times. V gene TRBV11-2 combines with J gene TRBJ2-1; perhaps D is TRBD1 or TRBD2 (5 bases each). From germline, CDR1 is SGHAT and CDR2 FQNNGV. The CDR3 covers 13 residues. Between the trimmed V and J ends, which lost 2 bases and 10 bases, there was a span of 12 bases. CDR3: CASSLWERQEQFF. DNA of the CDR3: TGTGCCAGCAGCTTATGGGAGAGACAGGAGCAGTTCTTC.

CDR3 sequence reads: CASSSGTGSSGRNEQFF. In nucleotides, the CDR3 is TGCGCCAGCAGCTCCGGGACAGGGTCTTCGGGGCGGAATGAGCAGTTCTTC. The chain has TRBV5-1 and TRBJ2-1; 9 bases line up with TRBD1. V shed 3 bases, J shed 7 bases, and the junction held 14 bases outside the gene matches. CDR1 SGHRS and CDR2 YFSETQ come from the germline V gene. The CDR3 totals 17 residues.

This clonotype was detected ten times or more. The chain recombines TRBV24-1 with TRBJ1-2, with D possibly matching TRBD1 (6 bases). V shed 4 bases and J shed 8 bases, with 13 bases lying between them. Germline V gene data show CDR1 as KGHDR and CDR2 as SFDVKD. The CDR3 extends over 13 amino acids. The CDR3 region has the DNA TGTGCCACCAGTGACCCACAGGGTCAGGGCTACACCTTC. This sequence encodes CATSDPQGQGYTF.

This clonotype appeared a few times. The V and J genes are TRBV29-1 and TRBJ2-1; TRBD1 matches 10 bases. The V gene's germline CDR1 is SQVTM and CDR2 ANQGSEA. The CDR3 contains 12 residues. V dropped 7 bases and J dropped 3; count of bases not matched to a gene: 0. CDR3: CSGTGGYNEQFF. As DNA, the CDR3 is TGCAGCGGGACAGGGGGCTACAATGAGCAGTTCTTC.

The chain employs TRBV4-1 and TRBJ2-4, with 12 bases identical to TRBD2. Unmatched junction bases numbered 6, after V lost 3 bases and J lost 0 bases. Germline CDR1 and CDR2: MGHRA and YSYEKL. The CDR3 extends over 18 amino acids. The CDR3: CASSHGLAGMLAKNIQYF. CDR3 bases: TGCGCCAGCAGCCATGGACTAGCGGGGATGCTAGCCAAAAACATTCAGTACTTC.

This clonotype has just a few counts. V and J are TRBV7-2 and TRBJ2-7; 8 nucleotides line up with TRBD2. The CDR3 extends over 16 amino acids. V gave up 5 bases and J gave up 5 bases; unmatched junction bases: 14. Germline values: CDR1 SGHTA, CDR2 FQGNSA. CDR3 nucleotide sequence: TGTGCCAGCAGCGCCCCAACCGGGACTAGTATGCACGAGCAGTACTTC. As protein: CASSAPTGTSMHEQYF.

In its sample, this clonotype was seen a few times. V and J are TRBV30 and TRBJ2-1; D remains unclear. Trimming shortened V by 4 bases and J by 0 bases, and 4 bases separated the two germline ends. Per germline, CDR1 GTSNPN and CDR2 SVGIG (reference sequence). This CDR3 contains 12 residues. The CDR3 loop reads CAWTYSYNEQFF. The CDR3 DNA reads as TGTGCCTGGACTTACTCCTACAATGAGCAGTTCTTC.

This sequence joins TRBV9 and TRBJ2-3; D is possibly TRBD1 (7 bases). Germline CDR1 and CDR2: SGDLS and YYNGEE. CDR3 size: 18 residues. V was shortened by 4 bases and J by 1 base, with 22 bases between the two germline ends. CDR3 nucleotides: TGTGCCAGCAGCCCAGGGTCCCTGACAGGGAGGCGCACAGATACGCAGTATTTT. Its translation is CASSPGSLTGRRTDTQYF.